This T cell receptor beta chain is from a study of cytomegalovirus exposure and HLA in healthy donors. Study-wide points: Using a false discovery rate of 0.05, a later analysis showed that roughly 16,000 TCR beta sequences were associated with HLA alleles. Presence/absence analysis assumed near-uniform sequencing depth across donors. TCR beta sequences reportedly predicted most subjects' HLA-A and HLA-B alleles accurately.

Per the germline V gene, CDR1 is GTSNPN and CDR2 is SVGIG (reference sequence). The CDR3 runs to 13 residues. Trimming pared 3 bases from V and 2 bases from J, leaving 10 bases between. The study ran its PCR with 60 Vbeta and 13 Jbeta primers. Profiled with immunoSEQ multiplex PCR; TCRdb holds only in-frame clones, not every one. The table has more than 70,000 clones, 70% seen once. In regard to this clone: The antigen remains undetermined.

Sequenced: PBMCs. The TCR originated in a woman between 45 and 60 years old in good health and CMV-seropositive. V usage is TRBV30 and J usage is TRBJ1-1; possibly TRBD1 for D (6 bases). The CDR3 DNA sequence: TGTGCCTGGAGGTTGACAGGAAACACTGAAGCTTTCTTT. Residues: CAWRLTGNTEAFF. The complete variable domain, with remaining parts taken from reference TRBV30 and TRBJ1-1, reads SQTIHQWPATLVQPVGSPLSLECTVEGTSNPNLYWYRQAAGRGLQLLFYSVGIGQISSEVPQNLSASRPQDRQFILSSKKLLLSDSGFYLCAWRLTGNTEAFFGQGTRLTVV.